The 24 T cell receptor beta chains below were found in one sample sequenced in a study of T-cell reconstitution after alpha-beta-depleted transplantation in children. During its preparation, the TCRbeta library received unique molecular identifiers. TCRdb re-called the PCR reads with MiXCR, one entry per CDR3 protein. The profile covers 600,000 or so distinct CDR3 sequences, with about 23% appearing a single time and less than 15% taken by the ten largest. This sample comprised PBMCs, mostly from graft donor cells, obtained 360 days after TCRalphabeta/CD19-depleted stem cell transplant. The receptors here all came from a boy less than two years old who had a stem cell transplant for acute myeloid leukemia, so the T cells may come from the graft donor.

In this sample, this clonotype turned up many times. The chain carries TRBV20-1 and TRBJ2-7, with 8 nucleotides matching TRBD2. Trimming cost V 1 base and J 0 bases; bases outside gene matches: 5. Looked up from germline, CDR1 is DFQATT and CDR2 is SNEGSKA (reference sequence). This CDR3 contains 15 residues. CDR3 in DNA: TGCAGTGCTAGAGGACTAGCGCAAAGCTCCTACGAGCAGTACGTC. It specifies CSARGLAQSSYEQYV.

This CDR3 reads CASSLWLYTGELFF. In DNA, the CDR3 is TGTGCCAGCAGTTTATGGCTCTACACCGGGGAGCTGTTTTTT. This sequence joins TRBV28 and TRBJ2-2; D uncertain. The germline V gene encodes CDR1 MDHEN and CDR2 SYDVKM. Deletions cut 0 bases from V and 3 bases from J, with 5 bases between. The CDR3 totals 14 residues.

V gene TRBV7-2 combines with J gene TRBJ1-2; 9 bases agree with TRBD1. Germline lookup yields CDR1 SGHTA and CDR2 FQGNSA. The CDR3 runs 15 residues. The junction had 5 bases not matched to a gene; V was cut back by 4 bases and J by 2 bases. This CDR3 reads CASSSTGTGNYGYTF. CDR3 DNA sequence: TGTGCCAGCAGCTCAACCGGGACAGGGAACTATGGCTACACCTTC.

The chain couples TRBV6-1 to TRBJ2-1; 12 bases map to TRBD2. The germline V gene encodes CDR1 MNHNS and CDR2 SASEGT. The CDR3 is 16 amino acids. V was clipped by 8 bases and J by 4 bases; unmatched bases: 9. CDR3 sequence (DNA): TGTGCCAGCTCCAGACTAGCGGGGGCCCAATACAATGAGCAGTTCTTC. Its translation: CASSRLAGAQYNEQFF.

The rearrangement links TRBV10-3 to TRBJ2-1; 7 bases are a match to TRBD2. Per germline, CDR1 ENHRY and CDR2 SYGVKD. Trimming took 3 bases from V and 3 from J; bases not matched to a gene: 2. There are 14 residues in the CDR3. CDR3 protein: CAISDQRGYNEQFF. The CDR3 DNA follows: TGTGCCATCAGTGACCAGCGGGGCTACAATGAGCAGTTCTTC.

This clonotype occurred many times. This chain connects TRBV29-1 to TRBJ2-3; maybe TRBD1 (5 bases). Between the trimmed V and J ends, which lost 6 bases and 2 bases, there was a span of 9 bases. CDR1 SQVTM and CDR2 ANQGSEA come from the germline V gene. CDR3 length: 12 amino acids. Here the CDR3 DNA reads TGCAGCGTGGAGACAGCCACAGATACGCAGTATTTT. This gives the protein CSVETATDTQYF.

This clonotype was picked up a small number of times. CDR3 protein: CASRLAPLDTQYF. As DNA, the CDR3 is TGTGCCAGCAGGCTAGCGCCGTTGGATACGCAGTATTTT. The chain has TRBV6-2 or TRBV6-3 and TRBJ2-3, with D possibly being TRBD2 (6 bases). Germline CDR1 reads MNHEY; CDR2 reads SVGEGT. The germline V and J ends were trimmed by 6 bases and 6 bases, with 13 bases remaining between them. The CDR3 extends over 13 amino acids.

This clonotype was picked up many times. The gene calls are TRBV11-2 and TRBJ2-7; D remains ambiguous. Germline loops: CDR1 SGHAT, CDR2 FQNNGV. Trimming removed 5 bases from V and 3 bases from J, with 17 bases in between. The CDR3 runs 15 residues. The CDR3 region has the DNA TGTGCCAGCAGCCAAGGGCTCTCTACCCTCTACGAGCAGTACTTC. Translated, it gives CASSQGLSTLYEQYF.

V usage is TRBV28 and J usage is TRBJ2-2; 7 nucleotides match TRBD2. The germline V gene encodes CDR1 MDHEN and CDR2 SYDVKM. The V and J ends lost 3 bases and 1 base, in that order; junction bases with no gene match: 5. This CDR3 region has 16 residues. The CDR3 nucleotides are TGTGCCAGCAGTTTCCCGGGGGGAGGGAACACCGGGGAGCTGTTTTTT. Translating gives CASSFPGGGNTGELFF.

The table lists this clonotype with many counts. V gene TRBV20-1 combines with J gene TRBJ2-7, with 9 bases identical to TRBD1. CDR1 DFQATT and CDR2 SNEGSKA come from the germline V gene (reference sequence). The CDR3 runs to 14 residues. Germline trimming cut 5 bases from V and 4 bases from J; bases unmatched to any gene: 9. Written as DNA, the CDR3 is TGCAGTGCTGTCCTCGGGACAGGGAGTTACGAGCAGTACTTC. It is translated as CSAVLGTGSYEQYF.

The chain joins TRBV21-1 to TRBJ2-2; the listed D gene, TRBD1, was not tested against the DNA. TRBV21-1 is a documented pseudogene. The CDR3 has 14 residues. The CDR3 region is CASSNNRDKGELFF. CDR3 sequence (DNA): TGTGCCAGCAGCAACAACAGGGATAAAGGGGAGCTGTTTTTT.

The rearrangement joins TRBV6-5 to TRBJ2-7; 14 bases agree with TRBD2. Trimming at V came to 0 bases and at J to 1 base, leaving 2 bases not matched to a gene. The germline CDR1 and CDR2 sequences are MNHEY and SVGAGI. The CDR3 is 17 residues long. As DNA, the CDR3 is TGTGCCAGCAGTTACTCATGGACTAGCGGGGGGTCCTACGAGCAGTACTTC. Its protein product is CASSYSWTSGGSYEQYF.

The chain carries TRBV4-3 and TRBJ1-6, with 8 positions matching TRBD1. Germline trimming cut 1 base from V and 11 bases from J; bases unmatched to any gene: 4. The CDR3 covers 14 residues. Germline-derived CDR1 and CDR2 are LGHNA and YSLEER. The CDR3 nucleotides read TGCGCCAGCAGCCAAGGACAGGGGAGGACACCCCTCCACTTT. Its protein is CASSQGQGRTPLHF.

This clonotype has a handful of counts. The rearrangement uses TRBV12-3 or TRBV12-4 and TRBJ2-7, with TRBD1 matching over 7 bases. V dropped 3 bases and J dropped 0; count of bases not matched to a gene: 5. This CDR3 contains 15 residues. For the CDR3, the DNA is TGTGCCAGCAGTTTCTCCGGGACAGCCTCCTACGAGCAGTACGTC. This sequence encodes CASSFSGTASYEQYV.

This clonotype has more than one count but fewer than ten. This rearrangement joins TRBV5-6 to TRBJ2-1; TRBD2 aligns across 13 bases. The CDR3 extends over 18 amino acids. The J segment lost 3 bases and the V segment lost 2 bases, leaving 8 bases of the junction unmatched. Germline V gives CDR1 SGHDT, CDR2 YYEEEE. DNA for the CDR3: TGTGCCAGCAGCTTCCGCACTAGCGGGGGGGCCGGCTACAATGAGCAGTTCTTC. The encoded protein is CASSFRTSGGAGYNEQFF.

CDR3 nucleotide sequence: TGTGCCAGCAGCCCCGCAAGGGCATCGGGGACAGATACGCAGTATTTT. Translated: CASSPARASGTDTQYF. This chain connects TRBV11-2 to TRBJ2-3, with D possibly TRBD2 on 5 matching bases. V lost 5 bases and J lost 3, with 18 bases in between. Germline CDR1 SGHAT, CDR2 FQNNGV. The CDR3 length is 16 residues.

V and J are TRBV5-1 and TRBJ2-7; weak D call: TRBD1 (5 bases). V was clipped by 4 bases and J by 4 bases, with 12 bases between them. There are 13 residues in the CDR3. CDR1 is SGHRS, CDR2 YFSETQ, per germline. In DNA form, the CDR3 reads TGCGCCAGCAGCCCAGGGTCAGGTTACGAGCAGTACGTC. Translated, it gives CASSPGSGYEQYV.

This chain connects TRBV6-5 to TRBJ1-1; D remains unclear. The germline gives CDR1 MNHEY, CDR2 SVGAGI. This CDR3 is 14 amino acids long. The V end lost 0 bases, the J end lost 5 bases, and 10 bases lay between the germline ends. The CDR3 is CASSYSSPGTEAFF. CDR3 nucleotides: TGTGCCAGCAGTTACTCCAGTCCCGGAACTGAAGCTTTCTTT.

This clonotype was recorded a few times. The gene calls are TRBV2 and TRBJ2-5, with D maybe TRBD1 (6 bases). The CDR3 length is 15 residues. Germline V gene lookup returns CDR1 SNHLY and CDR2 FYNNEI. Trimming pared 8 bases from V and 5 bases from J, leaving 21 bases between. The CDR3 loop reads CASGDQQGWKETQYF. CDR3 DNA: TGTGCCAGCGGAGACCAACAGGGTTGGAAGGAGACCCAGTACTTC.

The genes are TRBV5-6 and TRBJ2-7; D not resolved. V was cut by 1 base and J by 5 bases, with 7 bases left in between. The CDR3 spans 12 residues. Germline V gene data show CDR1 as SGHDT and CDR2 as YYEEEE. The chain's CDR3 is CASSLFRNEQYF. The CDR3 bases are TGTGCCAGCAGCTTGTTTCGGAACGAGCAGTACTTC.

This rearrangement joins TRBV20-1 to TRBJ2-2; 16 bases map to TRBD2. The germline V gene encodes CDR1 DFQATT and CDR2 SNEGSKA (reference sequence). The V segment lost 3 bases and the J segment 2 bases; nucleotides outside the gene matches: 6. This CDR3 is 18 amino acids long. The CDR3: CSARLGTSGGDNTGELFF. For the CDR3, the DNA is TGCAGTGCTAGGCTCGGGACTAGCGGGGGGGACAACACCGGGGAGCTGTTTTTT.

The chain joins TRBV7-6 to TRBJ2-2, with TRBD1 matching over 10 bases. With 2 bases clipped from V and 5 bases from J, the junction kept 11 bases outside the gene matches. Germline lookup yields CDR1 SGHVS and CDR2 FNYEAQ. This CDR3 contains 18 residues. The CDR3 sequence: CASSLSVRGQGRTGELFF. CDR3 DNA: TGTGCCAGCAGCTTATCGGTGCGGGGACAGGGGAGGACCGGGGAGCTGTTTTTT.

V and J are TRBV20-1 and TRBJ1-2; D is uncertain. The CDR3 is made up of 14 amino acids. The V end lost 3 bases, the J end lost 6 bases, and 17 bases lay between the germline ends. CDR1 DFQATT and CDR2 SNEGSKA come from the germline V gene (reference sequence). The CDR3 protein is CSASPTGLTHGYTF. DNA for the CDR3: TGCAGTGCTAGTCCCACGGGCCTCACCCATGGCTACACCTTC.

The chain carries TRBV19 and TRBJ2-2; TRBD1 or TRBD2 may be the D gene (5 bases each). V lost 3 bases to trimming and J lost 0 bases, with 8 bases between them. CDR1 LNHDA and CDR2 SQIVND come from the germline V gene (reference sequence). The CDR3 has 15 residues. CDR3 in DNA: TGTGCCAGTAGTATTTGGGACCCGAACACCGGGGAGCTGTTTTTT. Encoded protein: CASSIWDPNTGELFF.